The clone carrying this TCR beta chain was recorded at least ten times. From the germline J gene comes the end of the CDR3, since the read stops 3 residues before it. The data stem from a study of T cell clonality in common variable immunodeficiency. Sequenced by immunoSEQ multiplex PCR; TCRdb stores in-frame clones only, minus some. Observed are under 50,000 clones, no singletons, with the top ten taking approximately 0.71%. Trimming shortened V by 1 base and J by 3 bases, and 12 bases separated the two germline ends. CDR1 is DFQATT and CDR2 is SNEGSKA in the germline V gene (reference sequence). This CDR3 is 14 amino acids long.

Sequencing was carried out using peripheral blood mononuclear cells. The source is a person aged 18 to 75 in good health. The J gene is TRBJ2-5, the V gene TRBV20-1; possibly TRBD1 for D (6 bases). The CDR3 loop is CSARVFEGEETQYF. The CDR3 bases that were read are TGCAGTGCTAGAGTGTTCGAGGGGGAAGAGACC.